These 22 T cell receptor beta chains were all obtained from the same sample, sequenced in a study of shared clonotypes between healthy human individuals (dated by TCRdb to 2020 to 2022). Receptor amplification or capture employed the immunoSEQ multiplex PCR assay. Imported from immuneACCESS, the table was reduced by TCRdb to in-frame sequences with V and J called. These copies leave out some clones; in studies compared against another copy, an unresolved V gene accounts for under half, and the cause of the remainder is not known. The sample has 400,000 or so clones on record, about 96% of them singletons. Less than 0.35% of the sample is taken by the ten largest. The sequencing input was memory CD8+ T cells sorted from blood. The cell subset or site tag for this specimen amounts to: CD45RO+ cells pooled with CCR7-negative TemRA cells. The receptors derive from a man younger than 40 in good health.

The V and J genes are TRBV6-5 and TRBJ2-3; D gene ambiguous. CDR1 MNHEY and CDR2 SVGAGI come from the germline V gene. Deletions cut 6 bases from V and 0 bases from J, with 13 bases between. The CDR3 length is 15 residues. The CDR3 bases are TGTGCCAGCAGCGAAAATAGTCGGAGCACAGATACGCAGTATTTT. This sequence encodes CASSENSRSTDTQYF.

The V gene is TRBV28, the J gene TRBJ2-2, with D possibly being TRBD2 (5 bases). The CDR3 totals 15 residues. Germline lookup yields CDR1 MDHEN and CDR2 SYDVKM. V lost 6 bases, J lost 4 bases, and 15 bases lay in between. The CDR3 DNA follows: TGTGCCAGCAGCCGCCTCCTTAGCGCCACCGGGGAGCTGTTTTTT. Translation gives CASSRLLSATGELFF. Full variable domain (outside the CDR3, taken from reference TRBV28 and TRBJ2-2): DVKVTQSSRYLVKRTGEKVFLECVQDMDHENMFWYRQDPGLGLRLIYFSYDVKMKEKGDIPEGYSVSREKKERFSLILESASTNQTSMYLCASSRLLSATGELFFGEGSRLTVL.

As for this clone: The junction departs from the called germline gene at one end, perhaps through a read error. The rearrangement joins TRBV7-7 to TRBJ2-1, with D perhaps TRBD2 (5 bases). Germline loops: CDR1 SSHAT, CDR2 FNYEAQ (reference sequence). This CDR3 comprises 14 residues. The CDR3 loop reads CASSSGTTSDEQFF. The CDR3 bases are TGTGCTAGCAGCTCTGGAACTACTAGTGACGAGCAGTTCTTC.

This clone came up once. The chain combines TRBV13 with TRBJ2-5; 8 nucleotides match TRBD2. The CDR3 runs 14 residues. Germline V gene sequence: CDR1 PRHDT, CDR2 FYEKMQ (reference sequence). V was pared by 1 base and J by 6 bases, with 4 bases of the junction left unmatched. The CDR3 here is CASSLAGGGKTQYF. CDR3 in DNA: TGTGCCAGCAGCTTAGCGGGAGGGGGAAAGACCCAGTACTTC.

The chain recombines TRBV6-5 with TRBJ1-5, with D unclear. Germline assignment: CDR1 MNHEY and CDR2 SVGAGI. V lost 4 bases and J 5 bases, leaving 9 bases between the germline ends. This CDR3 has 13 amino acids. CDR3 nucleotides: TGTGCCAGCAGTTTCCGGAGGGATCAGCCCCAGCATTTT. Translation: CASSFRRDQPQHF.

The chain couples TRBV25-1 to TRBJ2-5; D remains unclear. This CDR3 has 14 amino acids. Germline CDR1 is MGHDK and CDR2 is SYGVNS. With 2 bases removed from V and 2 bases from J, the gap between germline ends came to 9 bases. DNA for the CDR3: TGTGCCAGCAGTGAAACCTCATCTCAAGAGACCCAGTACTTC. The encoded protein is CASSETSSQETQYF.

In DNA form, the CDR3 reads TGCGCCAGCAGCTCCCGGACAGGGCGCACCTCTGGAAACACCATATATTTT. Protein: CASSSRTGRTSGNTIYF. The chain combines TRBV5-1 with TRBJ1-3; 8 bases fit TRBD1. J gave up 0 bases and V 3 bases, and 8 bases lay outside the gene matches. The V gene's germline CDR1 is SGHRS and CDR2 YFSETQ. The CDR3 runs 17 residues.

The chain joins TRBV6-5 to TRBJ2-5, with D perhaps TRBD2 (7 bases). The ends were cut back, 2 bases at V and 5 bases at J, with 15 bases in the middle. Germline CDR1 is MNHEY and CDR2 is SVGAGI. The CDR3 consists of 15 residues. The CDR3 sequence is CASSYEGGSRETQYF. CDR3 coding DNA: TGTGCCAGCAGTTACGAGGGGGGGTCGAGGGAGACCCAGTACTTC.

The V and J genes are TRBV10-3 and TRBJ2-7; 8 bases are a match to TRBD2. Losses at the gene ends were 11 bases for V and 2 bases for J; bases not matched to a gene: 2. The CDR3 consists of 11 residues. Germline values: CDR1 ENHRY, CDR2 SYGVKD. The CDR3 bases are TGTGCCGCGACTAGCGCCTACGAGCAGTACTTC. It yields the protein CAATSAYEQYF.

As regards this clone: At the DNA level, this CDR3 is encoded by other sequences in the same sample as well. This chain connects TRBV28 to TRBJ1-1; unclear D gene. The CDR3 runs to 11 residues. The V end lost 5 bases, the J end lost 3 bases, and 4 bases lay between the germline ends. Germline loops: CDR1 MDHEN, CDR2 SYDVKM. The CDR3 sequence is CASSRYTEAFF. CDR3 nucleotides: TGTGCCAGCAGTCGCTACACTGAAGCTTTCTTT.

The chain joins TRBV28 to TRBJ1-5; D gene uncertain. CDR1 and CDR2 from the germline V gene are MDHEN and SYDVKM. Trimming stripped 5 bases from V and 0 bases from J, with 11 bases between. The CDR3 spans 15 residues. CDR3 nucleotides: TGTGCCAGCAGTCTCTCCCCTTATAGCAATCAGCCCCAGCATTTT. Encoded protein: CASSLSPYSNQPQHF.

The rearrangement uses TRBV5-1 and TRBJ2-3, with D unresolved. Trimming shortened V by 5 bases and J by 2 bases, and 6 bases separated the two germline ends. CDR3 length: 12 amino acids. The germline gives CDR1 SGHRS, CDR2 YFSETQ. In DNA form, the CDR3 reads TGCGCCAGCAGGTTAAACACAGATACGCAGTATTTT. Its protein product is CASRLNTDTQYF.

J is TRBJ2-2 and V is TRBV10-2; TRBD2 might be the D (5 bases). The germline V and J ends were trimmed by 4 bases and 0 bases, with 12 bases remaining between them. CDR1 and CDR2 from the germline V gene are WSHSY and SAAADI. The CDR3 spans 16 residues. The CDR3 here is CASSGWTEANTGELFF. The CDR3 coding sequence is TGCGCCAGCAGTGGATGGACGGAGGCGAACACCGGGGAGCTGTTTTTT.

The CDR3 protein is CASSPPGYPRETQYF. CDR3 in DNA: TGTGCCAGCAGTCCCCCCGGGTACCCGCGGGAGACCCAGTACTTC. The J gene is TRBJ2-5, the V gene TRBV27; the D is unclear. Trimming shortened V by 5 bases and J by 5 bases, and 18 bases separated the two germline ends. Germline CDR1 MNHEY, CDR2 SMNVEV (reference sequence). The CDR3 has 15 amino acids.

This chain links TRBV6-6 with TRBJ2-5; D unclear. V was clipped by 4 bases and J by 0 bases, with 9 bases between them. Germline V gives CDR1 MNHNY, CDR2 SVGAGI (reference sequence). The CDR3 sequence is 14 residues long. The CDR3 sequence: CASSSTWYQETQYF. CDR3 DNA sequence: TGTGCCAGCAGTTCGACATGGTACCAAGAGACCCAGTACTTC.

The gene calls are TRBV5-1 and TRBJ1-1, with D unclear. Germline-derived CDR1 and CDR2 are SGHRS and YFSETQ. This CDR3 comprises 13 residues. The V end was cut by 4 bases, the J end by 10 bases, with 17 bases between. The CDR3 is CASSLTIPDVAFF. The CDR3 DNA follows: TGCGCCAGCAGCCTGACAATTCCGGACGTAGCTTTCTTT.

The chain links TRBV2 to TRBJ1-1; the match to TRBD1 covers 9 bases. This CDR3 spans 14 amino acids. The germline V gene encodes CDR1 SNHLY and CDR2 FYNNEI. V was clipped by 5 bases and J by 5 bases; unmatched bases: 6. The CDR3 protein is CASSRTGARTEAFF. The CDR3 coding sequence is TGTGCCAGCAGTAGGACAGGGGCTCGGACTGAAGCTTTCTTT.

With respect to this clone: Germline is not matched at one junction end, which may reflect a read error. The rearrangement uses TRBV7-4 and TRBJ2-2; D might be TRBD2 (5 bases). The CDR3 extends over 14 amino acids. From germline, CDR1 is SGHVT and CDR2 SQSDAQ. The CDR3 DNA sequence: TGTGCCAGCAGCTTAGTTCCCTCGGACCGGGGAGCTGTTTTT. It codes for CASSLVPSDRGAVF.

The rearrangement joins TRBV2 to TRBJ2-5, with a possible D match to TRBD1 (6 bases). V was shortened by 9 bases and J by 4 bases, with 9 bases between the two germline ends. The germline V gene has CDR1 SNHLY and CDR2 FYNNEI. The CDR3 extends over 11 amino acids. The CDR3 reads CARGGGETQYF. As DNA, the CDR3 is TGTGCCAGAGGGGGTGGAGAGACCCAGTACTTC.

Comment on this clone: An end of the junction does not agree with germline; a read error may underlie this. The gene calls are TRBV7-9 and TRBJ1-3; D perhaps matches TRBD1 (5 bases). The CDR3 is 14 amino acids. The germline gives CDR1 SEHNR, CDR2 FQNEAQ (reference sequence). The CDR3 spells CVSTPGHSGNTIYF. In DNA, the CDR3 is TGTGTCAGCACCCCCGGACACTCTGGAAACACCATATATTTT.

This sequence joins TRBV30 and TRBJ2-7; D may be TRBD2 (5 bases). CDR1 is GTSNPN and CDR2 is SVGIG in the germline V gene (reference sequence). V was shortened by 5 bases and J by 0 bases, with 8 bases between the two germline ends. The CDR3 is 12 residues long. CDR3 sequence reads: CAWGERSYEQYF. Written as DNA, the CDR3 is TGTGCCTGGGGGGAGCGCTCCTACGAGCAGTACTTC.

The chain is built from TRBV2 and TRBJ2-1; 8 bases are a match to TRBD2. CDR3 size: 14 residues. The junction had 11 bases not matched to a gene; V was cut back by 7 bases and J by 9 bases. From germline, CDR1 is SNHLY and CDR2 FYNNEI. The CDR3 bases are TGTGCCAGCAACCCCGGGACTAGTGACAGTGAGCAGTTCTTC. It specifies CASNPGTSDSEQFF.